This TCR beta chain was sequenced in a study of graft-versus-host responses after intestinal transplantation (dated by TCRdb to the early 2020s). With regard to the full study: Recipients received multivisceral, liver-intestinal, or isolated intestinal transplants. Donor T cell macrochimerism was defined as a peak of at least 4% donor T cells among recipient peripheral blood mononuclear cells. Every recipient was given anti-thymocyte globulin induction, followed by 2 to 3 years of maintenance tacrolimus and steroids. A cohort of about two dozen intestinal transplant recipients, including one retransplant, was enrolled, and 3 patients lacking pretransplant specimens were excluded. To identify alloreactive clones, pre-transplant mixed lymphocyte reaction products were sequenced and then compared with unstimulated pre-transplant donor and recipient T cells. Rather than being sequenced by the commercial service, samples from a few later patients were sequenced in-house on an Illumina MiSeq and processed with MiXCR. After intestinal transplantation, graft-versus-host and host-versus-graft alloreactive T cell clones in the graft, circulation and bone marrow were tracked using bulk TCR-beta CDR3 sequencing. The paper as a whole reports these results and caveats: The conclusions were limited by the relatively low number and heterogeneity of the intestinal transplant patients. GvH clones were found in recipient bone marrow, and some of the GvH clones appeared earlier in ileal mucosa or blood, which is consistent with an intestinal mucosal origin. Early after transplant, declines in HvG clones were associated with peak levels of circulating GvH clones. Patients with donor T cell macrochimerism had high GvH to HvG T cell clonal ratios in their allografts.

Libraries were constructed by the immunoSEQ multiplex PCR assay. For most patients, genomic DNA was isolated using the Qiagen DNeasy Blood and Tissue Kit and was shipped frozen to Adaptive Biotechnologies for TCR sequencing. High-throughput TCR-beta CDR3 sequencing of genomic DNA from most patients was performed by Adaptive Biotechnologies. The original methods were these. TCR sequencing data for 15 to 20 patients were retrieved from Adaptive's ImmunoSEQ software; three other patients were processed with MiXCR and VDJtools. CD4 versus CD8 sorting errors were corrected by removing sequences found in both subsets at a frequency ratio below 5:1. CDR3 nucleotide sequences shared between donor and recipient were removed because the origin of such sequences could not be assigned. To count as alloreactive, a clone needed at least 2-fold expansion over unstimulated cells and a minimum CFSE-low frequency of 0.002% (template counts) or 0.001% (read counts). Mappable clones were those detected in sequenced pre-transplant spleen, lymph node, or MLR CFSE-low populations of the donor or recipient. Cumulative frequency of alloreactive clones was calculated as a percentage of all sequences weighted by copy number. The clones in this table, taken by TCRdb from immuneACCESS, are in-frame only. Not every clone is retained; where verified, under half of the shortfall comes from an unresolved V gene, and the cause of the rest is unknown. V and J calls and clone size are given by that table; D and trimming were obtained from the DNA. The sample has around 110,000 clones on record, 90% of them singletons. About 0.18% of the sample goes to the ten largest clones.

Here V drops 5 bases and J drops 1 base, and the junction holds 6 bases not matched to any gene. In the germline V gene, CDR1 corresponds to SNHLY and CDR2 to FYNNEI. The CDR3 contains 15 residues, cysteine and phenylalanine counted. Only CDR3 DNA is held: 45 bases, read in frame from base 1. The time point label, read with the paper, signifies: cells obtained before transplantation from donor or recipient. CD3+CD4+ and CD3+CD8+ populations were FACS-sorted from unstimulated pre-transplant donor and recipient cells taken from spleen or lymph nodes. A word on this clone: This receptor's antigen is unknown. Base-call qualities are not available, and no considerably larger clone is one nucleotide away.

The sequence was obtained from a human donor who received an intestinal transplant. The sequence links TRBV2 to TRBJ2-3; 7 nucleotides in the junction match TRBD2. The sequences come from unstimulated CD4+ T cells sorted from spleen or lymph node cells, collected before intestinal transplant. The nucleotides are TGTGCCAGCAGTCATCTTAGCGGGCGCACAGATACGCAGTATTTT. This translates into CASSHLSGRTDTQYF.